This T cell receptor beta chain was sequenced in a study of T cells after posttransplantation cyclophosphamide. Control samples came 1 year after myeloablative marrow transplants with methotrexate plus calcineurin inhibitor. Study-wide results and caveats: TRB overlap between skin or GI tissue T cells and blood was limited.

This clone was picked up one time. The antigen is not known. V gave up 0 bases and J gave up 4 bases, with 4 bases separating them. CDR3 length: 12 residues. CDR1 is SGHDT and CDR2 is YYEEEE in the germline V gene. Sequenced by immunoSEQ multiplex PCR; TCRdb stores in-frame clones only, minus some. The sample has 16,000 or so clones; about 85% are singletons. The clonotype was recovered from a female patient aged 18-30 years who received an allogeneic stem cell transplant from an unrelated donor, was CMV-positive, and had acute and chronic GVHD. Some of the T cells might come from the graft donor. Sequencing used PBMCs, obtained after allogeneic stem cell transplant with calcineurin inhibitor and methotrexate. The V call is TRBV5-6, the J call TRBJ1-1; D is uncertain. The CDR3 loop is CASSLVGTEAFF. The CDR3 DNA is TGTGCCAGCAGCTTGGTCGGCACTGAAGCTTTCTTT.